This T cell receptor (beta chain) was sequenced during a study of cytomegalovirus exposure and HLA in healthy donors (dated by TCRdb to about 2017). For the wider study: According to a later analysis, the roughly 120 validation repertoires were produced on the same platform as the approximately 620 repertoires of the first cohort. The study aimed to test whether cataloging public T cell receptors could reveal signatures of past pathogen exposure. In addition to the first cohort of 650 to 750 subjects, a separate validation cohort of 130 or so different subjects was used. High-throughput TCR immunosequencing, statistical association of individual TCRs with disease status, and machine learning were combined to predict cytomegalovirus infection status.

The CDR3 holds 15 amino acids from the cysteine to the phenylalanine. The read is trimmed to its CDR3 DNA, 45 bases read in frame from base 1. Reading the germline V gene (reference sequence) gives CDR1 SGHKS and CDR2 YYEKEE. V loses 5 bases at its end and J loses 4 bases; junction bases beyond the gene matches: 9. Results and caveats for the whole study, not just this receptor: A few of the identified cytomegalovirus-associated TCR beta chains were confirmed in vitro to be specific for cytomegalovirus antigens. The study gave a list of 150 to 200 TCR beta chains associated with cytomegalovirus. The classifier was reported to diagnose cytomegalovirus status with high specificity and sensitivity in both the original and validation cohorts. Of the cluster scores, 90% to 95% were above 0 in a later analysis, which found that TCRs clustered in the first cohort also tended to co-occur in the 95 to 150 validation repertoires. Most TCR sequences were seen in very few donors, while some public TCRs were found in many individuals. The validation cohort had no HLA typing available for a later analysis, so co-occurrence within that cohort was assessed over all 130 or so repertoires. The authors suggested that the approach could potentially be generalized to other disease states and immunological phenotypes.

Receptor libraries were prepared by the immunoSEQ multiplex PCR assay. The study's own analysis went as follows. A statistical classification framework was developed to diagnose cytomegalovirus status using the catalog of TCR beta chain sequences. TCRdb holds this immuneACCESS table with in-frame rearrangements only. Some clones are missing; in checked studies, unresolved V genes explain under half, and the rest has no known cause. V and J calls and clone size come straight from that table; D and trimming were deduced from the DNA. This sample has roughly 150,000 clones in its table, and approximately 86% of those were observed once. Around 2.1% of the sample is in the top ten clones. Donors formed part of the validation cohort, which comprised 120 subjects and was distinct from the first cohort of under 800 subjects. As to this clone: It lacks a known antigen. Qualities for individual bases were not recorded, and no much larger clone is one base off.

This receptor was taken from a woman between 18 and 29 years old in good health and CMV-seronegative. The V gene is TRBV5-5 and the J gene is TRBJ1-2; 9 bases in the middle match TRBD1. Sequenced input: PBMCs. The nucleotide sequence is TGTGCCAGCAGGTGGGGTCCGGGACAGGGCTATGGCTACACCTTC. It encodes CASRWGPGQGYGYTF.